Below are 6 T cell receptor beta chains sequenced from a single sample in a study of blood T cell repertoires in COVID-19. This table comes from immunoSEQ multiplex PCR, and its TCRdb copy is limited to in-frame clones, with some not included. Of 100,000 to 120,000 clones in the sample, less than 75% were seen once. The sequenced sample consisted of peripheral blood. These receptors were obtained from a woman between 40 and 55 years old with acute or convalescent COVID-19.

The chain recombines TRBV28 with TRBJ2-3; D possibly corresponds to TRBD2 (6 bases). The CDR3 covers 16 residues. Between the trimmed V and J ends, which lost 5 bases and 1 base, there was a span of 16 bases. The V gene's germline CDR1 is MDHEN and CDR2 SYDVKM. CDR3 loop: CASSLTTRSGTDTQYF. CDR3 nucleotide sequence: TGTGCCAGCAGTCTAACGACTAGGTCGGGCACAGATACGCAGTATTTT.

Here the CDR3 reads CASSLDSYTEAFF. The CDR3 nucleotides are TGTGCCAGCAGTCTGGACAGTTACACTGAAGCTTTCTTT. The gene calls are TRBV28 and TRBJ1-1; tentatively, D is TRBD1 (6 bases). This CDR3 spans 13 amino acids. The germline V gene has CDR1 MDHEN and CDR2 SYDVKM. V was cut by 5 bases and J by 3 bases, with 10 bases left in between.

The CDR3 sequence: CASSLALAGGGELFF. CDR3 bases: TGTGCCAGCAGCTTGGCCCTAGCGGGGGGCGGGGAGCTGTTTTTT. This chain connects TRBV5-4 to TRBJ2-2; 11 positions agree with TRBD2. CDR3 length: 15 amino acids. With V trimmed by 0 bases and J by 7 bases, 2 bases remained unmatched. Germline V CDR1 and CDR2: SGHNT, YYREEE (reference sequence). Full variable domain (outside the CDR3, taken from reference TRBV5-4 and TRBJ2-2): ETGVTQSPTHLIKTRGQQVTLRCSSQSGHNTVSWYQQALGQGPQFIFQYYREEENGRGNFPPRFSGLQFPNYSSELNVNALELDDSALYLCASSLALAGGGELFFGEGSRLTVL.

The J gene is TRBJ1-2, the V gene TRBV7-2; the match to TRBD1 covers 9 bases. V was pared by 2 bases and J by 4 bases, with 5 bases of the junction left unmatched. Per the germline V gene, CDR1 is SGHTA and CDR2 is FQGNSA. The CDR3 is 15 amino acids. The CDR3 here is CASSLSGTGSYGYTF. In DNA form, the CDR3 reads TGTGCCAGCAGCTTATCCGGGACAGGGTCCTATGGCTACACCTTC. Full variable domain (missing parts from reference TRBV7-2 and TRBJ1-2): GAGVSQSPSNKVTEKGKDVELRCDPISGHTALYWYRQSLGQGLEFLIYFQGNSAPDKSGLPSDRFSAERTGGSVSTLTIQRTQQEDSAVYLCASSLSGTGSYGYTFGSGTRLTVV.

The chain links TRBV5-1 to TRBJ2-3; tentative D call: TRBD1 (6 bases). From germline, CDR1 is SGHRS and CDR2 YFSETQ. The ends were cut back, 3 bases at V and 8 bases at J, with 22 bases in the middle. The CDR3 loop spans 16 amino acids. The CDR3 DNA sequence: TGCGCCAGCAGCTGGGGTCACCCAGGCTCACAGGGTACGCAGTATTTT. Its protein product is CASSWGHPGSQGTQYF.

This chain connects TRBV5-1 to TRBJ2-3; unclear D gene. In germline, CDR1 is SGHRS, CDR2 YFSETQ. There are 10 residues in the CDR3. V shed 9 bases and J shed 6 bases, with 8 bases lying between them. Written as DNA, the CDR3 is TGCGCCATTCCGTTGGATACGCAGTATTTT. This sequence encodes CAIPLDTQYF.